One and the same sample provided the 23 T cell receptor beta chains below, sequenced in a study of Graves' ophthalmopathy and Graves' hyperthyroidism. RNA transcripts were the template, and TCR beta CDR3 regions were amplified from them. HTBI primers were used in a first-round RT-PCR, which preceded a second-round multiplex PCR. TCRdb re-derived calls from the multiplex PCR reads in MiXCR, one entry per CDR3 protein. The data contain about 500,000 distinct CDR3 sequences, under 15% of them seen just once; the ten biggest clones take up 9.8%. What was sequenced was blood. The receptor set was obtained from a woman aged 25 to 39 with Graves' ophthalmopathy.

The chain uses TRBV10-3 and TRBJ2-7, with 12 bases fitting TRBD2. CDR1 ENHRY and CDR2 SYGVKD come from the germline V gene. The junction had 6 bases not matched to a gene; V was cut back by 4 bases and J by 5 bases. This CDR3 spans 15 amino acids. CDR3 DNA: TGTGCCATCAGTGGGACTAGCGGGATTGGCGACGAGCAGTACTTC. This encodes CAISGTSGIGDEQYF.

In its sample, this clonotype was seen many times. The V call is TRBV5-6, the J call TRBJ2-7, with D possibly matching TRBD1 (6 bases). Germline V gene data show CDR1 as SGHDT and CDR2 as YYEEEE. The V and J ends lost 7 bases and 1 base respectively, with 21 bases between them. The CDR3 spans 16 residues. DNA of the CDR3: TGTGCCAGCCTTAGAAGGGGACACTTACCTTCCTACGAGCAGTACTTC. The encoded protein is CASLRRGHLPSYEQYF.

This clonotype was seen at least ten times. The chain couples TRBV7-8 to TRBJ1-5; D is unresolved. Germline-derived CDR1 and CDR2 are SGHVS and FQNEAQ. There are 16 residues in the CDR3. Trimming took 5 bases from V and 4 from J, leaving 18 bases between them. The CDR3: CASSTPTLSENQPQHF. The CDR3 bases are TGTGCCAGCAGCACACCCACCCTGAGTGAGAATCAGCCCCAGCATTTT.

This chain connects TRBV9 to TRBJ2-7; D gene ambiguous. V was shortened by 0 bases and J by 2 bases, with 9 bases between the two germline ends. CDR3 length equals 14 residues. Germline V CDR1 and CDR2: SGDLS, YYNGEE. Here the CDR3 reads CASSVAARAYEQYF. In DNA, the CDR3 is TGTGCCAGCAGCGTAGCTGCTAGAGCCTACGAGCAGTACTTC.

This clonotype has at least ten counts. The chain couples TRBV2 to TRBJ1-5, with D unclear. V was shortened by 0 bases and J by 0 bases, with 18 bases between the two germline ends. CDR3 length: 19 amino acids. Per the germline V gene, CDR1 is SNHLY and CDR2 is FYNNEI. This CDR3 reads CASSEATVNRDDSNQPQHF. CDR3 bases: TGTGCCAGCAGTGAAGCCACGGTTAACCGGGATGATAGCAATCAGCCCCAGCATTTT.

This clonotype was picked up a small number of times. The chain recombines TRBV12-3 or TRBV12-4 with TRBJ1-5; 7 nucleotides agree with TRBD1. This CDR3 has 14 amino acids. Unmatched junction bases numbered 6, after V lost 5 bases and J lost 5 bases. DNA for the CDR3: TGTGCCAGCAGTCCGGACAGGTCCGATCAGCCCCAGCATTTT. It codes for CASSPDRSDQPQHF.

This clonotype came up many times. The CDR3 protein is CATSRELDGNTIYF. CDR3 nucleotide sequence: TGTGCCACCAGCAGAGAGTTGGATGGAAACACCATATATTTT. The chain carries TRBV15 and TRBJ1-3; D call uncertain. V lost 0 bases and J 3 bases, leaving 6 bases between the germline ends. Germline CDR1 and CDR2: LNHNV and YYDKDF (reference sequence). This CDR3 region has 14 residues.

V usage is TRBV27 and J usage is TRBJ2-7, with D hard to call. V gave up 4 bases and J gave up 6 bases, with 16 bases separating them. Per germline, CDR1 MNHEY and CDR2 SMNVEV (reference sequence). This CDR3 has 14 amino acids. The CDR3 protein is CASSYQADGLEQYF. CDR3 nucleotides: TGTGCCAGCAGTTACCAGGCCGATGGTCTCGAGCAGTACTTC.

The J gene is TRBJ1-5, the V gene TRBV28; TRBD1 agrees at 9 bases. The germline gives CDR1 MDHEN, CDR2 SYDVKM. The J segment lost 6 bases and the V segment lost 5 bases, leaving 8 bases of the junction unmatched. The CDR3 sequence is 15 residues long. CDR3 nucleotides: TGTGCCAGCAGTGCCTTGGGACAGGGAGTTCAGCCCCAGCATTTT. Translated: CASSALGQGVQPQHF.

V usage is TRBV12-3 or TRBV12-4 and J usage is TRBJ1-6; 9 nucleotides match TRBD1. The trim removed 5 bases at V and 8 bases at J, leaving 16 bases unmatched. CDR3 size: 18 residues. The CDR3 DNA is TGTGCCAGCAGTCCTGACGGGGCGGGACAGGGTCTGGATTCACCCCTCCACTTT. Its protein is CASSPDGAGQGLDSPLHF.

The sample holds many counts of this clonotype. Here the CDR3 reads CASSAGTSGRAGVGELFF. DNA for the CDR3: TGTGCCAGCAGCGCCGGGACTAGCGGGAGGGCCGGAGTCGGGGAGCTGTTTTTT. The chain has TRBV9 and TRBJ2-2; 16 bases line up with TRBD2. CDR1 is SGDLS, CDR2 YYNGEE, per germline. This CDR3 is 18 amino acids long. V trimming: 3 bases; J trimming: 7 bases; junction bases outside the gene matches: 9.

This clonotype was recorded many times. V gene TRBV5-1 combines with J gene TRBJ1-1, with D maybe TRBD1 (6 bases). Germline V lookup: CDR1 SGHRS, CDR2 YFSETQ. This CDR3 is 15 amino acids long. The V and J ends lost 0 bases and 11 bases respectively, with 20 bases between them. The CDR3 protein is CASSLGGGRTRTAFF. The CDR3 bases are TGCGCCAGCAGCTTGGGTGGGGGGCGAACCCGAACGGCTTTCTTT.

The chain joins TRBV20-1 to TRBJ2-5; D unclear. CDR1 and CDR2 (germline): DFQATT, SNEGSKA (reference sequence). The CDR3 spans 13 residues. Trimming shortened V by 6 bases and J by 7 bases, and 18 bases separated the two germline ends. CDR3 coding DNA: TGCAGTGCCACCCGGTCCCGCGGCGGGACCCAGTACTTC. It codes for CSATRSRGGTQYF.

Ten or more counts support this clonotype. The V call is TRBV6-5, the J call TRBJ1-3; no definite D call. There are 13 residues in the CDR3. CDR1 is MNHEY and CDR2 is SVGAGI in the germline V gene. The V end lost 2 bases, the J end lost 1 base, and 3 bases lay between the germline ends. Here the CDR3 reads CASSYVSGNTIYF. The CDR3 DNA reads TGTGCCAGCAGTTACGTATCTGGAAACACCATATATTTT.

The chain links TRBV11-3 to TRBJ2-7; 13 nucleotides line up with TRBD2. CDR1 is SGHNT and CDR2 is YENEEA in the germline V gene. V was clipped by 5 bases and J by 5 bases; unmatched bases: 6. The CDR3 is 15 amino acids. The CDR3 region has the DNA TGTGCCAGCAGCCCGCCGGGACTAGCGGGACACGAGCAGTACTTC. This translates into CASSPPGLAGHEQYF.

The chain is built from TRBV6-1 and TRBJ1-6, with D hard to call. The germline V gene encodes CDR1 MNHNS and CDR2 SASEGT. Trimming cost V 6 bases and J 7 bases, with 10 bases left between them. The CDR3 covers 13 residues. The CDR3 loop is CASREVGNSPLHF. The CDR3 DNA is TGTGCCAGCAGGGAGGTCGGAAATTCACCCCTCCACTTT.

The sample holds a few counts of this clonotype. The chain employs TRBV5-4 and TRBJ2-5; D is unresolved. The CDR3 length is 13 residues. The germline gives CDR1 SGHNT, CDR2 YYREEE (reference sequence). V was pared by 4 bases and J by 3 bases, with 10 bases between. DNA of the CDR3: TGTGCCAGCAGCGCCCGGACCAAAGAGACCCAGTACTTC. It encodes CASSARTKETQYF.

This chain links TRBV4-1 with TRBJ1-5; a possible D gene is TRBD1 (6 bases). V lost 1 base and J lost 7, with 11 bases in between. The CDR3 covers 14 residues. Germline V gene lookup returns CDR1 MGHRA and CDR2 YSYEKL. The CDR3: CASSQGGLWQPQHF. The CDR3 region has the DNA TGCGCCAGCAGCCAAGGGGGGCTCTGGCAGCCCCAGCATTTT.

This CDR3 reads CASSEGEGLGANVLTF. CDR3 nucleotides: TGTGCCAGCAGTGAAGGGGAGGGGCTGGGGGCCAACGTCCTGACTTTC. V is TRBV6-1 and J is TRBJ2-6; 7 bases are shared with TRBD2. This CDR3 is built from 16 residues. Germline CDR1 is MNHNS and CDR2 is SASEGT. V dropped 1 base and J dropped 4; count of bases not matched to a gene: 4.

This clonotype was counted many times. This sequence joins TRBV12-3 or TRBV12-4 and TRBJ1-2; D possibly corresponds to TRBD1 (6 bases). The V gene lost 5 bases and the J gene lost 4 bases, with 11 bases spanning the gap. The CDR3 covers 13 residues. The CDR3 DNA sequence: TGTGCCAGCAGTCCCCAGGGGAGCTATGGCTACACCTTC. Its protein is CASSPQGSYGYTF.

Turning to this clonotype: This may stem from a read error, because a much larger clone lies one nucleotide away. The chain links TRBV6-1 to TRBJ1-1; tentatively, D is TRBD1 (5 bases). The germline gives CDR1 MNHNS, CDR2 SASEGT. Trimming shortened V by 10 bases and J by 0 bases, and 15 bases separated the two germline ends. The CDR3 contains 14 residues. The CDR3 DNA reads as TGTGCCAACAGCCTGACAGAATTGAACACTGAAGCTTTCTTT. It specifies CANSLTELNTEAFF.

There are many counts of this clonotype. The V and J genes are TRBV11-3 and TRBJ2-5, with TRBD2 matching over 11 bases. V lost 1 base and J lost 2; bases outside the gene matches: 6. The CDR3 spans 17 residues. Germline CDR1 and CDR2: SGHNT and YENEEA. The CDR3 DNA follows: TGTGCCAGCAGCTTAGGTCAGCTAGCGGGGGGTCAAGAGACCCAGTACTTC. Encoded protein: CASSLGQLAGGQETQYF.

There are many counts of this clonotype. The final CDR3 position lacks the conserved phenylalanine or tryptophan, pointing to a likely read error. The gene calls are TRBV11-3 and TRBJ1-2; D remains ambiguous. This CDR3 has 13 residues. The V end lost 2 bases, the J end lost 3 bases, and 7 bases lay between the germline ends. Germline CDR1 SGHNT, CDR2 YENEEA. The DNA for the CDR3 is TGTGCCAGCAGCTTACCCGACTACTATGGCTACACCTCC. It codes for CASSLPDYYGYTS.